Each of the 20 T cell receptor beta chains below was sequenced from the same sample in a study of response to subunit inactivated influenza vaccine. TCRdb re-called the RT-PCR reads through MiXCR, storing one row per CDR3 protein. The table includes 650,000 to 800,000 distinct CDR3 sequences, roughly 18% detected once. The sequences come from PBMCs from blood, collected around 5 days after vaccination. The receptors stem from a man aged 50-60 years who received an inactivated influenza vaccine.

This chain links TRBV12-3 or TRBV12-4 with TRBJ2-4, with TRBD1 as a possible D gene (6 bases). This CDR3 has 15 amino acids. The ends were cut back, 5 bases at V and 0 bases at J, with 11 bases in the middle. The chain's CDR3 is CASSRQVLAKNIQYF. CDR3 nucleotide sequence: TGTGCCAGCAGTAGACAGGTTCTAGCCAAAAACATTCAGTACTTC.

The rearrangement links TRBV27 to TRBJ2-7; no clear D gene. The CDR3 covers 15 residues. CDR1 and CDR2 (germline): MNHEY, SMNVEV (reference sequence). Deletions cut 0 bases from V and 0 bases from J, with 9 bases between. The CDR3: CASSLSIGSSYEQYF. Here the CDR3 DNA reads TGTGCCAGCAGTTTATCGATTGGTAGCTCCTACGAGCAGTACTTC.

The table lists this clonotype with a few counts. The rearrangement links TRBV4-1 to TRBJ2-1, with 8 bases that match TRBD2. Per the germline V gene, CDR1 is MGHRA and CDR2 is YSYEKL. This CDR3 is built from 18 residues. Losses at the gene ends were 1 base for V and 0 bases for J; bases not matched to a gene: 8. DNA of the CDR3: TGCGCCAGCAGCCAAGGATATAGCGGGGTGAGCTCCTACAATGAGCAGTTCTTC. Protein sequence: CASSQGYSGVSSYNEQFF.

The V and J genes are TRBV20-1 and TRBJ2-2; D possibly corresponds to TRBD1 (6 bases). The CDR3 is 14 amino acids. V was pared by 6 bases and J by 8 bases, with 19 bases between. CDR1 DFQATT and CDR2 SNEGSKA come from the germline V gene (reference sequence). The CDR3 DNA reads TGCAGTGCCCTCATTGGGGTGAGGGGGGGGGAGCTGTTTTTT. Its translation is CSALIGVRGGELFF.

The chain carries TRBV20-1 and TRBJ2-1; tentative D call: TRBD2 (5 bases). Germline CDR1 reads DFQATT; CDR2 reads SNEGSKA (reference sequence). The V gene lost 3 bases and the J gene lost 0 bases, with 9 bases spanning the gap. This CDR3 spans 14 amino acids. CDR3: CSARDSYSYNEQFF. In DNA, the CDR3 is TGCAGTGCTAGGGACTCCTACTCCTACAATGAGCAGTTCTTC.

The rearrangement uses TRBV29-1 and TRBJ2-2, with TRBD1 matching over 11 bases. CDR1 SQVTM and CDR2 ANQGSEA come from the germline V gene. The CDR3 loop spans 15 amino acids. V trimming: 7 bases; J trimming: 4 bases; junction bases outside the gene matches: 8. As DNA, the CDR3 is TGCAGCGGAGCACCCGGGACAGGGGGCACCGGGGAGCTGTTTTTT. Protein: CSGAPGTGGTGELFF.

The chain uses TRBV5-1 and TRBJ1-5; D ambiguous. The germline V gene encodes CDR1 SGHRS and CDR2 YFSETQ. V lost 9 bases and J 0 bases, leaving 13 bases between the germline ends. This CDR3 has 14 residues. In DNA, the CDR3 is TGCGCCACCCATTTTCTCCCTAGCAATCAGCCCCAGCATTTT. Translated: CATHFLPSNQPQHF.

There are a few counts of this clonotype. This chain uses TRBV20-1 with TRBJ2-4, with 11 bases lining up with TRBD2. Germline CDR1 is DFQATT and CDR2 is SNEGSKA (reference sequence). V was pared by 4 bases and J by 5 bases, with 1 base of the junction left unmatched. The CDR3 spans 13 residues. The CDR3 nucleotides read TGCAGTGCTAAGACTAGCGGGGAAAACATTCAGTACTTC. Protein: CSAKTSGENIQYF.

This clonotype was detected a few times. J is TRBJ1-6 and V is TRBV5-1, with 7 bases identical to TRBD1. The CDR3 covers 15 residues. V dropped 0 bases and J dropped 7; count of bases not matched to a gene: 4. CDR1 is SGHRS and CDR2 is YFSETQ in the germline V gene. The CDR3 loop is CASSLAGGLNSPLHF. DNA of the CDR3: TGCGCCAGCAGCTTGGCAGGGGGATTAAATTCACCCCTCCACTTT.

This chain connects TRBV25-1 to TRBJ2-3, with TRBD1 matching 8 bases. Germline loops: CDR1 MGHDK, CDR2 SYGVNS. With 7 bases clipped from V and 0 bases from J, the junction kept 3 bases outside the gene matches. The CDR3 is 14 residues long. The chain's CDR3 is CASIRQGSTDTQYF. For the CDR3, the DNA is TGTGCCAGCATAAGACAGGGGAGCACAGATACGCAGTATTTT.

This chain uses TRBV6-5 with TRBJ1-6, with D unclear. This CDR3 region has 16 residues. V lost 2 bases and J lost 7, with 15 bases in between. Germline V gives CDR1 MNHEY, CDR2 SVGAGI. The CDR3 here is CASSYGRSVRNSPLHF. The DNA of the CDR3 is TGTGCCAGCAGTTACGGGAGGAGCGTCAGGAATTCACCCCTCCACTTT.

This clonotype was recorded many times. V usage is TRBV12-3 or TRBV12-4 and J usage is TRBJ1-2; D perhaps matches TRBD1 (5 bases). Between the trimmed V and J ends, which lost 6 bases and 8 bases, there was a span of 19 bases. The CDR3 sequence is 14 residues long. In DNA, the CDR3 is TGTGCCAGCAGCCCTTTCAGGGTTAGGGAGGGCTACACCTTC. Translation: CASSPFRVREGYTF.

Many counts were recorded for this clonotype. The chain joins TRBV3-1 to TRBJ2-1; 8 bases map to TRBD2. Losses at the gene ends were 2 bases for V and 8 bases for J; bases not matched to a gene: 11. In germline, CDR1 is LGHDT, CDR2 YNNKEL (reference sequence). CDR3 length: 16 residues. The CDR3 nucleotides are TGTGCCAGCAGCCAATTTGTACTAGCGGTTTTTGATGAGCAGTTCTTC. Its protein is CASSQFVLAVFDEQFF.

Only a few counts were recorded for this clonotype. The rearrangement joins TRBV10-3 to TRBJ1-5; unclear D gene. V was trimmed by 2 bases and J by 1 base, leaving 9 bases between them. The CDR3 runs to 15 residues. CDR1 ENHRY and CDR2 SYGVKD come from the germline V gene. This chain's CDR3 is CAISEQGLSNQPQHF. The CDR3 nucleotides read TGTGCCATCAGTGAGCAAGGGTTGAGCAATCAGCCCCAGCATTTT.

The rearrangement links TRBV4-2 to TRBJ2-1; TRBD2 matches at 9 bases. Germline CDR1 is LGHNA and CDR2 is YNFKEQ. Trimming removed 2 bases from V and 2 bases from J; junction bases left unmatched: 4. The CDR3 is 16 residues long. Here the CDR3 reads CASSQNSGGAYNEQFF. CDR3 bases: TGTGCCAGCAGCCAAAATAGCGGGGGCGCCTACAATGAGCAGTTCTTC.

The table lists this clonotype with a few counts. The chain is built from TRBV6-5 and TRBJ1-2; D may be TRBD1 (5 bases). The length of the CDR3 is 12 residues. Germline V gene data show CDR1 as MNHEY and CDR2 as SVGAGI. The V and J ends lost 2 bases and 10 bases respectively, with 11 bases between them. CDR3 DNA: TGTGCCAGCAGTTACACAGGCCACAACTACACCTTC. Amino acids: CASSYTGHNYTF.

This rearrangement joins TRBV27 to TRBJ2-7; TRBD1 agrees at 10 bases. V shed 2 bases, J shed 2 bases, and the junction held 3 bases outside the gene matches. This CDR3 has 15 residues. Germline CDR1 reads MNHEY; CDR2 reads SMNVEV (reference sequence). The CDR3 loop is CASSLKGTGAYEQYF. In DNA, the CDR3 is TGTGCCAGCAGTTTAAAAGGGACAGGGGCCTACGAGCAGTACTTC.

In this sample, this clonotype turned up a few times. The chain links TRBV11-2 to TRBJ2-6, with D tentatively TRBD1 (6 bases). The CDR3 length is 15 residues. The V gene's germline CDR1 is SGHAT and CDR2 FQNNGV. V dropped 5 bases and J dropped 3 bases, with 11 bases sitting between them. The DNA for the CDR3 is TGTGCCAGCAGCAATCAGGGGAGTGGGGCCAACGTCCTGACTTTC. This sequence encodes CASSNQGSGANVLTF.

This clonotype was found many times. The rearrangement uses TRBV12-3 or TRBV12-4 and TRBJ2-7, with 7 bases fitting TRBD2. V shed 6 bases and J 3 bases; nucleotides not matched to a gene: 2. The CDR3 is 12 residues long. The CDR3 bases are TGTGCCAGCAGCCCGGGGGGCTACGAGCAGTACTTC. This translates into CASSPGGYEQYF.

This clonotype appeared a few times. The J gene is TRBJ2-2, the V gene TRBV7-2; D is uncertain. Trimming removed 1 base at V and 3 bases at J, with 6 bases between. The CDR3 has 14 amino acids. Germline V gene data show CDR1 as SGHTA and CDR2 as FQGNSA. CDR3 loop: CASSLVVHTGELFF. The CDR3 coding sequence is TGTGCCAGCAGCTTAGTGGTTCACACCGGGGAGCTGTTTTTT.